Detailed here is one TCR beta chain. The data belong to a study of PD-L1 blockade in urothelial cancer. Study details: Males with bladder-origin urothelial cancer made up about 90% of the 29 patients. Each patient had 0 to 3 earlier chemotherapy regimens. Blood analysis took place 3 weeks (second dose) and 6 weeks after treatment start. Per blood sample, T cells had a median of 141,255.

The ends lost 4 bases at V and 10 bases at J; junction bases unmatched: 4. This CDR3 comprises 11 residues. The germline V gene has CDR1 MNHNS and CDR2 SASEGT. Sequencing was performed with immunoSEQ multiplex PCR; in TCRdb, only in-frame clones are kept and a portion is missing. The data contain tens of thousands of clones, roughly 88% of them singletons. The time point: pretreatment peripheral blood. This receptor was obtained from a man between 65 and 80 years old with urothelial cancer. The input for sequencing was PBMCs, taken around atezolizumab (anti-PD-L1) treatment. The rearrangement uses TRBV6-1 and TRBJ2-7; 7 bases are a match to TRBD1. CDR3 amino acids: CASSGGQVQYF. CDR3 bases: TGTGCCAGCAGTGGCGGACAGGTACAGTACTTC.